The sequence of this T cell receptor beta chain was determined in a study of blood T cell repertoires in COVID-19. Whole-study context: Samples representing acute and convalescent COVID-19 were sourced from the United States, Italy and Spain. The analysed material was cDNA or gDNA that came from T cells, B-cell-depleted T cells, or PBMCs.

Participant-given clinical history determined each cohort assignment. Trimming pared 4 bases from V and 6 bases from J, leaving 16 bases between. This CDR3 region has 15 residues. The germline gives CDR1 MNHEY, CDR2 SVGAGI. Original processing notes: Reference gene primers were amplified, and this amplification served to estimate nucleated cell counts. Sequenced by immunoSEQ multiplex PCR; TCRdb stores in-frame clones only, minus some. D and trimming come from the DNA, and the V and J calls and clone size come from that table. The sample lists some 370,000 clones, roughly 80% seen once, with about 4.9% in the top ten.

The source of this sequence is a woman aged 45-59 years who had recovered from COVID-19. The rearrangement links TRBV6-5 to TRBJ1-5, with D possibly TRBD1 on 6 matching bases. Material for sequencing was PBMCs or T cells enriched from blood (not recorded which). In DNA, the CDR3 is TGTGCCAGCAGTTCCATAGGGGGACGGGGTCAGCCCCAGCATTTT. The encoded protein is CASSSIGGRGQPQHF.